These 8 T cell receptor beta chains share one sample of origin, sequenced in a study of early T cells in non-severe SARS-CoV-2 infection. From the 5' RACE reads, TCRdb called clonotypes with MiXCR, one entry per CDR3 protein. The data hold 75,000 to 100,000 distinct CDR3 sequences, with about 15% observed a single time. Input material: whole blood. Receptors originate from an adult who was a healthcare worker with PCR-confirmed SARS-CoV-2 infection or an uninfected control (not recorded which).

The table lists this clonotype with a few counts. The chain joins TRBV7-2 to TRBJ2-7; D is possibly TRBD2 (6 bases). V was clipped by 5 bases and J by 2 bases, with 16 bases between them. The CDR3 runs 15 residues. Germline values: CDR1 SGHTA, CDR2 FQGNSA. The CDR3: CASSPSGGSAYEQYF. The CDR3 DNA is TGTGCCAGCAGCCCTAGTGGAGGGAGCGCCTACGAGCAGTACTTC.

This clonotype has only a few counts. CDR3 in amino acids: CASSLQGSSGANVLTF. CDR3 nucleotides: TGTGCCAGCAGTTTGCAGGGGAGCTCTGGGGCCAACGTCCTGACTTTC. J is TRBJ2-6 and V is TRBV28, with D possibly matching TRBD1 (6 bases). V lost 3 bases and J lost 0, with 9 bases in between. CDR3 size: 16 residues. Germline assignment: CDR1 MDHEN and CDR2 SYDVKM.

The chain carries TRBV12-3 or TRBV12-4 and TRBJ1-2; the D gene is possibly TRBD1 (5 bases). The CDR3 spans 13 residues. V was pared by 5 bases and J by 8 bases, with 15 bases between. CDR3 loop: CASSPWDRTGYTF. Written as DNA, the CDR3 is TGTGCCAGCAGTCCATGGGACCGGACGGGCTACACCTTC.

The chain links TRBV28 to TRBJ1-1, with D possibly TRBD1 on 5 matching bases. CDR3 length equals 12 residues. CDR1 MDHEN and CDR2 SYDVKM come from the germline V gene. The V gene lost 6 bases and the J gene lost 7 bases, with 12 bases spanning the gap. The chain's CDR3 is CASRKRTGEAFF. The CDR3 nucleotides are TGTGCCAGCAGAAAGAGAACAGGTGAAGCTTTCTTT.

This clonotype was detected only a few times. The J gene is TRBJ1-2, the V gene TRBV20-1, with TRBD1 matching over 8 bases. Germline V gene lookup returns CDR1 DFQATT and CDR2 SNEGSKA (reference sequence). J lost 8 bases, V lost 5 bases, and 7 bases had no gene match. The CDR3 has 12 amino acids. In DNA form, the CDR3 reads TGCAGTGCTCCCCCAGGGGGCGAAGGCTACACCTTC. Its protein is CSAPPGGEGYTF.

Of note for this clonotype: The germline gene is not matched at one end of the junction; a read error may be the cause. The chain couples TRBV4-3 to TRBJ2-7; D is unresolved. This CDR3 comprises 14 residues. Germline V CDR1 and CDR2: LGHNA, YSLEER. The CDR3 sequence is CASTPKGEPYELYF. CDR3 DNA sequence: TGCGCCAGCACCCCAAAAGGAGAACCCTACGAGCTGTACTTC.

The genes are TRBV6-5 and TRBJ2-2; D is uncertain. The V gene lost 1 base and the J gene lost 1 base, with 10 bases spanning the gap. The CDR3 totals 16 residues. CDR1 is MNHEY, CDR2 SVGAGI, per germline. In DNA, the CDR3 is TGTGCCAGCAGTTACTACGGGCAGAGGAACACCGGGGAGCTGTTTTTT. Its translation: CASSYYGQRNTGELFF.

In its sample, this clonotype was seen a few times. CDR3 amino acids: CSARDERQGGIQPQHF. CDR3 in DNA: TGCAGTGCTAGAGATGAGAGACAGGGAGGAATTCAGCCCCAGCATTTT. The chain links TRBV20-1 to TRBJ1-5; 7 bases line up with TRBD1. Germline V CDR1 and CDR2: DFQATT, SNEGSKA (reference sequence). The CDR3 consists of 16 residues. Germline trimming cut 0 bases from V and 6 bases from J; bases unmatched to any gene: 11.